This T cell receptor beta chain was sequenced during a study of shared clonotypes between healthy human individuals. An even split of each subset's genomic DNA across several immunoSEQ plates was performed. In replicate PCRs of sorted subsets, roughly 200 ng DNA, approximately 30,000 T cell genomes, was used. Clones were sequenced by immunoSEQ multiplex PCR, and TCRdb holds only the in-frame ones, with some missing. This sample has some 2.1 million clones, with 80% to 95% found just once. As concerns this clone: What it binds is unknown.

Looked up from germline, CDR1 is KGHSH and CDR2 is LQKENI. The V gene lost 5 bases and the J gene lost 0 bases, with 11 bases spanning the gap. This CDR3 comprises 15 residues. CD45RO-negative cells were positively selected for CCR7, leaving out terminally differentiated effector memory CD45RA+ cells. The study's findings and limits: Genetic and exposure-history diversity was limited by the few donors.

Sequences were obtained from naive CD8+ T cells from PBMCs. The clonotype originates from a man between 18 and 35 years old in good health. Some clones in this sample may be carry-over from other donors' samples. The chain couples TRBV18 to TRBJ1-3; D remains unclear. The CDR3 nucleotides read TGTGCCAGCTCAGACTCGGGATACTCTGGAAACACCATATATTTT. The encoded protein is CASSDSGYSGNTIYF.